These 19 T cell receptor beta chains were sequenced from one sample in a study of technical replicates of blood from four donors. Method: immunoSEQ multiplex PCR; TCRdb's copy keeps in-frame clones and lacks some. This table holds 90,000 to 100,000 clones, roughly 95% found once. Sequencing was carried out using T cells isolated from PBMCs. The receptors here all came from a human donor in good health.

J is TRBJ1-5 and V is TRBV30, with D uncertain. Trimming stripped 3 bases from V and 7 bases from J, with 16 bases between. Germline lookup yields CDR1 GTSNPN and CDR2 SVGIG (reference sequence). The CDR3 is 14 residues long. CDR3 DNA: TGTGCCTGGAGGGGCCTAGGTAGCGGACAGCCCCAGCATTTT. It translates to CAWRGLGSGQPQHF.

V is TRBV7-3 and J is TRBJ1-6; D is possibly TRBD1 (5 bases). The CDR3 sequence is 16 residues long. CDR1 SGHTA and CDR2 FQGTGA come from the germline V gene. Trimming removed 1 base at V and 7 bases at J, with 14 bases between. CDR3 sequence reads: CASSLNSAGKNSPLHF. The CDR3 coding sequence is TGTGCCAGCAGCTTAAACTCGGCAGGGAAAAATTCACCCCTCCACTTT.

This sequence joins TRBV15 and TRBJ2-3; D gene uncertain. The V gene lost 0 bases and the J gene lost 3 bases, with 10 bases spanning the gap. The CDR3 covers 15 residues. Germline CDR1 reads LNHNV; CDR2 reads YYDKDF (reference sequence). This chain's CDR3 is CATSRESISTDTQYF. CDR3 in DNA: TGTGCCACCAGCAGAGAGTCTATAAGTACAGATACGCAGTATTTT.

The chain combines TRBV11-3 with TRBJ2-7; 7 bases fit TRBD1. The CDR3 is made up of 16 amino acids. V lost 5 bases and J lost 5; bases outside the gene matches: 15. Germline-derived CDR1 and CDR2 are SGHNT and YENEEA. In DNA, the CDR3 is TGTGCCAGCAGCACCCGATGGGACAGCCTATCCAACGAGCAGTACTTC. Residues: CASSTRWDSLSNEQYF.

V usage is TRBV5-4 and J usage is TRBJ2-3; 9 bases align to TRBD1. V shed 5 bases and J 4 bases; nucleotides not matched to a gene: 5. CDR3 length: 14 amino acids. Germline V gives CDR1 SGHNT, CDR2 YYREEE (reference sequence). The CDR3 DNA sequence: TGTGCCAGCAGGGGGGACAGGGCAGCAGATACGCAGTATTTT. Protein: CASRGDRAADTQYF.

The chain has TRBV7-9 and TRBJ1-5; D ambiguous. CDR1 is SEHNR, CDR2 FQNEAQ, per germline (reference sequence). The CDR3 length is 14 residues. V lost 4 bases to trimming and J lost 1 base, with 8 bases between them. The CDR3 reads CASSSAGSNQPQHF. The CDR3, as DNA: TGTGCCAGCAGCTCTGCGGGGAGCAATCAGCCCCAGCATTTT.

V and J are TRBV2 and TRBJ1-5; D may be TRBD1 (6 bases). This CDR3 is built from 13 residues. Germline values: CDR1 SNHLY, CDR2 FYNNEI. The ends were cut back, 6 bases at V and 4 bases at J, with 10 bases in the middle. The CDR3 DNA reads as TGTGCCAGCAGCCCCGGACAGAATCAGCCCCAGCATTTT. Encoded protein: CASSPGQNQPQHF.

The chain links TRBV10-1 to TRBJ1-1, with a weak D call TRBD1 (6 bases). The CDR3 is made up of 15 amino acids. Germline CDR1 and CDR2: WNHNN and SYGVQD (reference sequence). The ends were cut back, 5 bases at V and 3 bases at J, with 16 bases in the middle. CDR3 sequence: CASSPMAGVDTEAFF. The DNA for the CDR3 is TGCGCCAGCAGTCCGATGGCAGGGGTAGACACTGAAGCTTTCTTT.

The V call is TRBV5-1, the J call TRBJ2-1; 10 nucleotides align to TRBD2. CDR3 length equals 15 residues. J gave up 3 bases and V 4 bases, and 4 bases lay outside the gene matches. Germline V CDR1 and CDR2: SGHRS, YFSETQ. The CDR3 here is CASSPRTSGYNEQFF. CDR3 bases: TGCGCCAGCAGCCCTCGGACTAGCGGCTACAATGAGCAGTTCTTC.

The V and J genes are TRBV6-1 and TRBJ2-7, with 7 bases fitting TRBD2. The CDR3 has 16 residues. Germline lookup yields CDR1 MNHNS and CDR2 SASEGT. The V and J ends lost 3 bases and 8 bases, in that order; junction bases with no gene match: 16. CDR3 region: CASSDFVAGTEDKQYF. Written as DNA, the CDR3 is TGTGCCAGCAGTGACTTCGTAGCGGGCACGGAAGATAAGCAGTACTTC.

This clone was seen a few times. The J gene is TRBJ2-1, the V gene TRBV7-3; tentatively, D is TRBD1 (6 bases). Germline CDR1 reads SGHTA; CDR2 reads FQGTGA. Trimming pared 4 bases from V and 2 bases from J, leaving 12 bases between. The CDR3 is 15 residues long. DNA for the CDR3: TGTGCCAGCAGCTCACCACAGGGTGCCTACAATGAGCAGTTCTTC. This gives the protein CASSSPQGAYNEQFF.

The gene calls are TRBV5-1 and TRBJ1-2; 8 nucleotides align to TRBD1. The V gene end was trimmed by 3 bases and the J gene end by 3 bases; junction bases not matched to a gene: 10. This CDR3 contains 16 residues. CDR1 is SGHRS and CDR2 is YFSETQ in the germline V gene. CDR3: CASSWDLTGADYGYTF. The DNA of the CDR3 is TGCGCCAGCAGCTGGGACTTGACAGGGGCCGACTATGGCTACACCTTC.

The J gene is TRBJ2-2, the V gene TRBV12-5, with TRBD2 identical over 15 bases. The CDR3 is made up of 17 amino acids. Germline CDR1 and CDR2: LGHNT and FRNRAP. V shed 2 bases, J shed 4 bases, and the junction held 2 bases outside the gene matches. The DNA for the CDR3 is TGTGCTAGTGGTTTGCCGGGACTAGCGGGGGGCACCGGGGAGCTGTTTTTT. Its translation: CASGLPGLAGGTGELFF.

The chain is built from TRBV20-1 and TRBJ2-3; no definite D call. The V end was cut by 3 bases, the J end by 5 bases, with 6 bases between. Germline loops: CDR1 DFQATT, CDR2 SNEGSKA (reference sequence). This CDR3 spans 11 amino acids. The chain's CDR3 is CSARLGDTQYF. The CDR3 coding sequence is TGCAGTGCTAGGCTCGGAGATACGCAGTATTTT.

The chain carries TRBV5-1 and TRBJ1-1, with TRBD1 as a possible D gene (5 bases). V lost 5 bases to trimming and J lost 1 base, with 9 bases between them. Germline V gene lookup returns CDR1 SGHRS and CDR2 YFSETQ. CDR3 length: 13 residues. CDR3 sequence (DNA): TGCGCCAGCAGGGTCGGGGGGAACACTGAAGCTTTCTTT. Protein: CASRVGGNTEAFF.

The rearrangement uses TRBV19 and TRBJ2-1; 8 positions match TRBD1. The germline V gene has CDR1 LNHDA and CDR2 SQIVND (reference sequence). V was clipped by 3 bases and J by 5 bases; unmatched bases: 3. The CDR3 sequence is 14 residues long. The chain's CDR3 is CASSMTGVHNEQFF. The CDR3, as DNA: TGTGCCAGTAGTATGACAGGGGTCCACAATGAGCAGTTCTTC.

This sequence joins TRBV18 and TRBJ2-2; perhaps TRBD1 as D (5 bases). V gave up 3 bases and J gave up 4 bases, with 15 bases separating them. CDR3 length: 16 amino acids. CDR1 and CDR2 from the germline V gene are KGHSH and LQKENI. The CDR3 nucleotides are TGTGCCAGCTCACCGTTAGGCGTGGGGCGCACCGGGGAGCTGTTTTTT. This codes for CASSPLGVGRTGELFF.

CDR3 sequence: CASRRSSGGYEQYF. The CDR3 DNA is TGTGCCAGCCGGAGGTCTAGCGGGGGCTACGAGCAGTACTTC. The rearrangement joins TRBV6-5 to TRBJ2-7; the match to TRBD2 covers 10 bases. The CDR3 sequence is 14 residues long. V shed 8 bases, J shed 3 bases, and the junction held 7 bases outside the gene matches. Germline-derived CDR1 and CDR2 are MNHEY and SVGAGI.

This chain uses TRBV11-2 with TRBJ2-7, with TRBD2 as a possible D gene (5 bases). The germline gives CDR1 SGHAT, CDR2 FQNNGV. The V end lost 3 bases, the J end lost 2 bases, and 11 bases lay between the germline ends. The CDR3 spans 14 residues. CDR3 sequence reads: CASSFRTSAYEQYF. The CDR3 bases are TGTGCCAGCAGCTTCAGGACTTCGGCCTACGAGCAGTACTTC. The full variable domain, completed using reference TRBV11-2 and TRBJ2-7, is EAGVAQSPRYKIIEKRQSVAFWCNPISGHATLYWYQQILGQGPKLLIQFQNNGVVDDSQLPKDRFSAERLKGVDSTLKIQPAKLEDSAVYLCASSFRTSAYEQYFGPGTRLTVT.